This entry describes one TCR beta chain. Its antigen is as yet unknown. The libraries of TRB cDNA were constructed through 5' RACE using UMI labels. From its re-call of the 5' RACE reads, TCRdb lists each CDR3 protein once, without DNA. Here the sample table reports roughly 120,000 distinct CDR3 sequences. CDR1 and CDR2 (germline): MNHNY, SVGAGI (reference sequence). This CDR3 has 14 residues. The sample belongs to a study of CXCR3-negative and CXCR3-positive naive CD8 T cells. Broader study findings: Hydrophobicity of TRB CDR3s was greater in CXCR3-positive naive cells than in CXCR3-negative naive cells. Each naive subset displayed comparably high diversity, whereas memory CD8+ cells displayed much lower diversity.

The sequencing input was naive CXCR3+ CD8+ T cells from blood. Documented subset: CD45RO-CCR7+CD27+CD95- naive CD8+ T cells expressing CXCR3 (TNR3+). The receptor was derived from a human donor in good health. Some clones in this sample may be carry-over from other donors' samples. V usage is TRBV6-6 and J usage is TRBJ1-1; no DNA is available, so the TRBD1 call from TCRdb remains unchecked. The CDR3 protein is CASTVLEGATEAFF.